The 20 T cell receptor beta chains given below trace back to one sample, sequenced in a study of Ad26.COV2.S vaccination and SARS-CoV-2 variants. TCRdb's copy holds only in-frame clones and misses some; the assay was immunoSEQ multiplex PCR. Counted here are roughly 320,000 clones, more than 75% occurring once; the ten biggest clones make up 3.4%. Treatment in this sample: 19 received Ad26.COV2.S at low or high dose, single or two shots; about 5 received placebo; per-sample allocation not given. Vaccine and placebo recipients were sampled on day 63 after the first injection. This sample comprised peripheral blood, obtained in a trial of Ad26.COV2.S vaccine versus placebo. These receptors all stem from a person aged 18-65 years who received the Ad26.COV2.S COVID-19 vaccine or a placebo.

V gene TRBV6-6 combines with J gene TRBJ2-3; no clear D gene. The CDR3 runs 15 residues. The germline gives CDR1 MNHNY, CDR2 SVGAGI (reference sequence). Trimming stripped 8 bases from V and 1 base from J, with 16 bases between. In DNA form, the CDR3 reads TGTGCCAGCTTTTGGGTTGCTACTCGCACAGATACGCAGTATTTT. This translates into CASFWVATRTDTQYF.

The chain links TRBV5-6 to TRBJ2-7; D unclear. V was clipped by 6 bases and J by 5 bases, with 18 bases between them. The CDR3 contains 14 residues. The germline gives CDR1 SGHDT, CDR2 YYEEEE. The CDR3 loop is CASIDIGGPNEQYF. The CDR3 nucleotides are TGTGCCAGCATCGACATCGGCGGTCCCAACGAGCAGTACTTC.

The chain carries TRBV19 and TRBJ2-2; D may be TRBD2 (6 bases). Germline V gives CDR1 LNHDA, CDR2 SQIVND (reference sequence). The CDR3 contains 12 residues. V was pared by 11 bases and J by 5 bases, with 12 bases between. This CDR3 reads CAAGPRTGELFF. CDR3 DNA: TGTGCCGCGGGGCCCAGGACCGGGGAGCTGTTTTTT.

The chain uses TRBV14 and TRBJ2-3; a possible D gene is TRBD1 (6 bases). Germline CDR1 reads SGHDN; CDR2 reads FVKESK. V was clipped by 4 bases and J by 2 bases, with 13 bases between them. The CDR3 runs 15 residues. The DNA for the CDR3 is TGTGCCAGCAGCCCCTCGGGACAATACACAGATACGCAGTATTTT. The encoded protein is CASSPSGQYTDTQYF.

CDR3 sequence (DNA): TGCGCCAGCAGCCAAGCGATAGCAAATCAGCCCCAGCATTTT. It codes for CASSQAIANQPQHF. The chain carries TRBV4-1 and TRBJ1-5; D gene uncertain. Germline CDR1 reads MGHRA; CDR2 reads YSYEKL. CDR3 length: 14 residues. Trimming stripped 1 base from V and 4 bases from J, with 8 bases between.

The chain has TRBV7-2 and TRBJ2-1; D possibly uses TRBD1 or TRBD2 (5 bases each). The CDR3 length is 15 residues. V was shortened by 2 bases and J by 6 bases, with 14 bases between the two germline ends. The germline V gene has CDR1 SGHTA and CDR2 FQGNSA. The CDR3 DNA reads as TGTGCCAGCAGCTTATCGGGACCCGCGACCAATGAGCAGTTCTTC. It is translated as CASSLSGPATNEQFF.

V gene TRBV6-1 combines with J gene TRBJ2-5, with 9 bases that match TRBD2. Per germline, CDR1 MNHNS and CDR2 SASEGT. The CDR3 contains 15 residues. J lost 4 bases, V lost 0 bases, and 3 bases had no gene match. The CDR3 DNA reads as TGTGCCAGCAGTGAAGCGGCGGGGGGGCCAGAGACCCAGTACTTC. Amino acid sequence: CASSEAAGGPETQYF.

V and J are TRBV6-5 and TRBJ2-7; TRBD1 agrees at 7 bases. V shed 4 bases and J 2 bases; nucleotides not matched to a gene: 8. Germline CDR1 MNHEY, CDR2 SVGAGI. The CDR3 covers 15 residues. CDR3 nucleotide sequence: TGTGCCAGCAGTTCAACAGGGGTTTCCACCTACGAGCAGTACTTC. It is translated as CASSSTGVSTYEQYF.

This chain uses TRBV27 with TRBJ2-3, with a tentative D call TRBD1 (5 bases). The CDR3 totals 16 residues. The germline V gene has CDR1 MNHEY and CDR2 SMNVEV (reference sequence). The V end was cut by 2 bases, the J end by 0 bases, with 12 bases between. The CDR3 DNA follows: TGTGCCAGCAGTTTACAAGGGGCCACTAGCACAGATACGCAGTATTTT. It translates to CASSLQGATSTDTQYF.

This clone was seen a single time. CDR3 region: CASSKARYTQYF. CDR3 in DNA: TGTGCCAGTAGTAAGGCTAGATATACGCAGTATTTT. The rearrangement joins TRBV19 to TRBJ2-3, with no clear D. There are 12 residues in the CDR3. Trimming stripped 4 bases from V and 7 bases from J, with 9 bases between. From germline, CDR1 is LNHDA and CDR2 SQIVND (reference sequence).

The chain carries TRBV19 and TRBJ2-5, with 13 bases aligning to TRBD2. After removal of 5 bases from V and 2 bases from J, the junction contained 5 bases not matched to a gene. The CDR3 loop spans 16 amino acids. Germline-derived CDR1 and CDR2 are LNHDA and SQIVND (reference sequence). The CDR3 nucleotides read TGTGCCAGTAGTCGACGACTAGCGGGGGGACAAGAGACCCAGTACTTC. Protein: CASSRRLAGGQETQYF.

This rearrangement joins TRBV10-3 to TRBJ2-7; 8 bases agree with TRBD1. The V gene end was trimmed by 7 bases and the J gene end by 4 bases; junction bases not matched to a gene: 9. CDR1 is ENHRY, CDR2 SYGVKD, per germline. This CDR3 is built from 14 residues. CDR3 loop: CAITPGTGLYEQYF. CDR3 nucleotide sequence: TGTGCCATCACCCCCGGGACAGGCCTTTACGAGCAGTACTTC.

The chain links TRBV27 to TRBJ1-1; D is perhaps TRBD1 (5 bases). The V end lost 6 bases, the J end lost 6 bases, and 14 bases lay between the germline ends. The CDR3 is 13 amino acids. CDR1 MNHEY and CDR2 SMNVEV come from the germline V gene (reference sequence). Written as DNA, the CDR3 is TGTGCCAGCAGCCGGCGGGACCTCCCTGAAGCTTTCTTT. Translated: CASSRRDLPEAFF.

The V gene is TRBV7-9, the J gene TRBJ1-4, with D possibly TRBD1 on 6 matching bases. The CDR3 contains 15 residues. V was pared by 6 bases and J by 5 bases, with 16 bases between. The V gene's germline CDR1 is SEHNR and CDR2 FQNEAQ (reference sequence). CDR3: CASSSLGGKNEKLFF. In DNA, the CDR3 is TGTGCCAGCAGTTCTCTAGGGGGTAAAAATGAAAAACTGTTTTTT.

The rearrangement uses TRBV10-3 and TRBJ1-1; D remains unclear. This CDR3 spans 12 amino acids. Germline lookup yields CDR1 ENHRY and CDR2 SYGVKD. V lost 10 bases, J lost 1 base, and 10 bases lay in between. CDR3 in amino acids: CATATRNTEAFF. CDR3 nucleotides: TGTGCCACAGCGACAAGGAACACTGAAGCTTTCTTT.

V usage is TRBV2 and J usage is TRBJ1-1; tentative D call: TRBD1 (5 bases). V was clipped by 6 bases and J by 7 bases, with 12 bases between them. CDR3 length: 12 residues. CDR1 and CDR2 (germline): SNHLY, FYNNEI. The DNA for the CDR3 is TGTGCCAGCAGGTCAGGGCGATTTGAAGCTTTCTTT. Encoded protein: CASRSGRFEAFF.

The chain joins TRBV29-1 to TRBJ2-5, with D possibly TRBD1 on 6 matching bases. Deletions cut 6 bases from V and 5 bases from J, with 22 bases between. Germline V lookup: CDR1 SQVTM, CDR2 ANQGSEA. The length of the CDR3 is 15 residues. CDR3 sequence: CSVVPNRESRETQYF. The CDR3 DNA reads as TGCAGCGTCGTCCCGAACAGGGAGAGTAGGGAGACCCAGTACTTC.

The chain carries TRBV6-5 and TRBJ2-2, with D possibly matching TRBD2 (6 bases). In germline, CDR1 is MNHEY, CDR2 SVGAGI. This CDR3 spans 13 amino acids. Deletions cut 8 bases from V and 3 bases from J, with 10 bases between. The CDR3 DNA sequence: TGTGCCAGCCTCCGGGGGTACACCGGGGAGCTGTTTTTT. This encodes CASLRGYTGELFF.

J is TRBJ2-3 and V is TRBV29-1; perhaps TRBD1 as D (6 bases). Germline CDR1 SQVTM, CDR2 ANQGSEA. Trimming removed 7 bases from V and 0 bases from J, with 11 bases in between. This CDR3 has 13 residues. CDR3 region: CSASTGSTDTQYF. The CDR3 coding sequence is TGCAGCGCATCGACAGGCAGCACAGATACGCAGTATTTT.

J is TRBJ1-6 and V is TRBV5-8; 10 nucleotides align to TRBD1. In germline, CDR1 is SGHTS, CDR2 YDEGEE. The junction had 9 bases not matched to a gene; V was cut back by 2 bases and J by 7 bases. The CDR3 runs to 17 residues. The CDR3, as DNA: TGTGCCAGCAGCTTCCGGGACAGGGGAATTAGAAATTCACCCCTCCACTTT. As protein: CASSFRDRGIRNSPLHF.